A single sample gave rise to the 13 T cell receptor beta chains below, sequenced in a study of radiotherapy plus CTLA-4 blockade in lung cancer. Assay used: immunoSEQ multiplex PCR; TCRdb lists only in-frame clones, some missing. The top ten hold 5.5% to 8% of the sample, which has 95,000 to 150,000 clones, 85% to 90% seen once. Source: peripheral blood, taken from a patient treated with radiotherapy plus ipilimumab. Every receptor here comes from a human donor with non-small cell lung cancer that progressed on radiotherapy plus ipilimumab.

This chain joins TRBV28 and TRBJ1-2; TRBD1 is a possible D gene (6 bases). The length of the CDR3 is 12 residues. V lost 8 bases and J lost 4, with 11 bases in between. CDR1 MDHEN and CDR2 SYDVKM come from the germline V gene. DNA for the CDR3: TGTGCCAGCGGAGGGGGGGCCTATGGCTACACCTTC. Translation gives CASGGGAYGYTF.

The chain recombines TRBV5-1 with TRBJ2-1, with TRBD2 matching over 10 bases. Germline CDR1 SGHRS, CDR2 YFSETQ. The CDR3 is made up of 17 amino acids. Unmatched junction bases numbered 7, after V lost 4 bases and J lost 0 bases. This CDR3 is CASSRGASGSSYNEQFF. Written as DNA, the CDR3 is TGCGCCAGCAGCCGGGGGGCTAGCGGGAGCTCCTACAATGAGCAGTTCTTC.

V is TRBV7-3 and J is TRBJ2-5, with D possibly matching TRBD2 (6 bases). The CDR3 length is 15 residues. From germline, CDR1 is SGHTA and CDR2 FQGTGA. Trimming removed 1 base at V and 2 bases at J, with 11 bases between. CDR3: CASSLIPGAQETQYF. Written as DNA, the CDR3 is TGTGCCAGCAGCTTAATACCGGGAGCACAAGAGACCCAGTACTTC.

The J gene is TRBJ2-1, the V gene TRBV12-5; 8 bases line up with TRBD1. J was trimmed by 1 base and V by 5 bases; bases with no gene match: 10. Germline lookup yields CDR1 LGHNT and CDR2 FRNRAP. There are 17 residues in the CDR3. CDR3 residues: CASGLSGQEGSYNEQFF. Written as DNA, the CDR3 is TGTGCTAGTGGTCTCTCGGGACAGGAGGGTTCCTACAATGAGCAGTTCTTC.

The chain combines TRBV2 with TRBJ2-3; D is unclear. This CDR3 spans 13 amino acids. Per germline, CDR1 SNHLY and CDR2 FYNNEI. Trimming removed 4 bases at V and 2 bases at J, with 7 bases between. This chain's CDR3 is CASSARLTDTQYF. In DNA, the CDR3 is TGTGCCAGCAGTGCCAGACTCACAGATACGCAGTATTTT.

The V and J genes are TRBV7-9 and TRBJ1-1, with TRBD1 matching 8 bases. Germline V lookup: CDR1 SEHNR, CDR2 FQNEAQ (reference sequence). J was trimmed by 11 bases and V by 1 base; bases with no gene match: 0. The CDR3 totals 11 residues. The CDR3 bases are TGTGCCAGCAGCTTAGGACAGGGGGCTTTCTTT. Translated: CASSLGQGAFF.

The chain links TRBV2 to TRBJ2-7; D not certain. Trimming shortened V by 3 bases and J by 6 bases, and 6 bases separated the two germline ends. Germline lookup yields CDR1 SNHLY and CDR2 FYNNEI. CDR3 size: 11 residues. This CDR3 is CASSDMREQYF. The DNA of the CDR3 is TGTGCCAGCAGTGATATGCGCGAGCAGTACTTC.

The chain combines TRBV6-5 with TRBJ2-7; TRBD2 matches at 9 bases. Germline loops: CDR1 MNHEY, CDR2 SVGAGI. CDR3 size: 15 residues. The junction had 10 bases not matched to a gene; V was cut back by 5 bases and J by 5 bases. The chain's CDR3 is CASSRFAGGTHEQYF. In nucleotides, the CDR3 is TGTGCCAGCAGTCGTTTTGCGGGAGGGACCCACGAGCAGTACTTC.

This chain joins TRBV19 and TRBJ2-2; no firm D call. V shed 3 bases and J shed 6 bases, with 5 bases lying between them. CDR3 length: 12 amino acids. CDR1 is LNHDA and CDR2 is SQIVND in the germline V gene (reference sequence). CDR3 region: CASSMWAGELFF. Written as DNA, the CDR3 is TGTGCCAGTAGTATGTGGGCCGGGGAGCTGTTTTTT.

This rearrangement joins TRBV29-1 to TRBJ2-3; D assignment may be TRBD1 or TRBD2 (5 bases each). V was cut by 3 bases and J by 11 bases, with 27 bases left in between. The CDR3 totals 16 residues. CDR1 and CDR2 (germline): SQVTM, ANQGSEA. The CDR3 coding sequence is TGCAGCGTTGACACCATTCTGGGACGAGGGGCCGGTATGCAGTATTTT. Its protein product is CSVDTILGRGAGMQYF.

J is TRBJ1-2 and V is TRBV7-8, with D unresolved. The V end was cut by 1 base, the J end by 2 bases, with 11 bases between. Germline V gene sequence: CDR1 SGHVS, CDR2 FQNEAQ. The CDR3 has 15 amino acids. CDR3 sequence reads: CASSLDVGANYGYTF. Here the CDR3 DNA reads TGTGCCAGCAGCTTAGACGTGGGCGCGAACTATGGCTACACCTTC.

The rearrangement links TRBV27 to TRBJ2-2, with 8 bases matching TRBD1. CDR3 length: 16 residues. V was pared by 3 bases and J by 4 bases, with 7 bases of the junction left unmatched. Germline V gene data show CDR1 as MNHEY and CDR2 as SMNVEV (reference sequence). The CDR3 region has the DNA TGTGCCAGCAGTTTTTTCGACAGGGGCCCCACCGGGGAGCTGTTTTTT. Protein: CASSFFDRGPTGELFF.

This sequence joins TRBV19 and TRBJ1-5, with D unresolved. V was pared by 5 bases and J by 3 bases, with 20 bases between. The germline gives CDR1 LNHDA, CDR2 SQIVND (reference sequence). The CDR3 totals 17 residues. The CDR3 reads CASSPVGSKLNNQPQHF. For the CDR3, the DNA is TGTGCCAGTAGTCCCGTGGGGTCGAAACTGAACAATCAGCCCCAGCATTTT.